The 13 T cell receptor beta chains given below trace back to one sample, sequenced in a study of blood T cells in healthy people across ages. Alongside a J-beta primer mix, a sample-barcoded 5' primer served in a second PCR lasting roughly 7 to 11 cycles. TCRdb reanalysed the 5' RACE reads using MiXCR and keeps one entry per CDR3 protein. Here the sample spans about 1.1 million distinct CDR3 sequences, less than 45% being singletons. The sequencing input was blood. These receptors were taken from a young man in good health.

The sample holds a few counts of this clonotype. In DNA form, the CDR3 reads TGTGCCAGCAGCTTGGGAGGGGTTGAACAAGAGACCCAGTACTTC. It codes for CASSLGGVEQETQYF. The chain combines TRBV7-9 with TRBJ2-5; 7 nucleotides agree with TRBD2. The CDR3 covers 15 residues. Germline V CDR1 and CDR2: SEHNR, FQNEAQ (reference sequence). V was pared by 3 bases and J by 2 bases, with 6 bases of the junction left unmatched. The whole variable domain, remainder taken from reference TRBV7-9 and TRBJ2-5, is DTGVSQNPRHKITKRGQNVTFRCDPISEHNRLYWYRQTLGQGPEFLTYFQNEAQLEKSRLLSDRFSAERPKGSFSTLEIQRTEQGDSAMYLCASSLGGVEQETQYFGPGTRLLVL.

The J gene is TRBJ1-2, the V gene TRBV20-1; 10 bases fit TRBD1. This CDR3 has 14 amino acids. Germline lookup yields CDR1 DFQATT and CDR2 SNEGSKA (reference sequence). Losses at the gene ends were 3 bases for V and 4 bases for J; bases not matched to a gene: 5. The CDR3 DNA reads as TGCAGTGCTAGTAGGGGACAGGGGTCCTATGGCTACACCTTC. This encodes CSASRGQGSYGYTF.

The chain recombines TRBV5-1 with TRBJ2-7, with D tentatively TRBD1 or TRBD2 (5 bases each). The CDR3 spans 15 residues. V was clipped by 5 bases and J by 0 bases, with 15 bases between them. Germline CDR1 and CDR2: SGHRS and YFSETQ. CDR3 nucleotide sequence: TGCGCCAGCAGGCGAGGGACGGAGAGCTCCTACGAGCAGTACTTC. Amino acid sequence: CASRRGTESSYEQYF.

This chain connects TRBV7-9 to TRBJ1-1; TRBD1 matches at 7 bases. CDR1 and CDR2 (germline): SEHNR, FQNEAQ (reference sequence). Trimming cost V 5 bases and J 5 bases; bases outside gene matches: 8. This CDR3 comprises 14 residues. CDR3 DNA: TGTGCCAGCAGCGACAGGGTTCGGAAAACTGAAGCTTTCTTT. This codes for CASSDRVRKTEAFF.

The V and J genes are TRBV7-2 and TRBJ1-1, with unresolved D. Germline V gene sequence: CDR1 SGHTA, CDR2 FQGNSA. The CDR3 spans 14 residues. Trimming took off 5 bases at V and 0 bases at J, with 10 bases between the two ends. CDR3 in amino acids: CASSISHLNTEAFF. DNA of the CDR3: TGTGCCAGCAGCATTAGCCACTTGAACACTGAAGCTTTCTTT.

This clonotype was picked up a small number of times. This sequence joins TRBV7-2 and TRBJ2-3, with no clear D. CDR1 SGHTA and CDR2 FQGNSA come from the germline V gene. The CDR3 has 11 residues. Trimming took 7 bases from V and 5 from J, leaving 7 bases between them. The DNA for the CDR3 is TGTGCCAGCACTAAGGTAGATACGCAGTATTTT. This encodes CASTKVDTQYF.

This clonotype occurred once. J is TRBJ1-4 and V is TRBV20-1; 7 nucleotides match TRBD1. Germline loops: CDR1 DFQATT, CDR2 SNEGSKA (reference sequence). The CDR3 spans 15 residues. V gave up 1 base and J gave up 5 bases; unmatched junction bases: 7. CDR3 in amino acids: CSARVRTGENEKLFF. CDR3 nucleotides: TGCAGTGCTAGAGTCAGGACAGGAGAAAATGAAAAACTGTTTTTT.

This clonotype was counted between two and nine times. The rearrangement links TRBV12-3 or TRBV12-4 to TRBJ1-5; 9 bases are shared with TRBD1. The V segment lost 6 bases and the J segment 1 base; nucleotides outside the gene matches: 4. This CDR3 contains 15 residues. This CDR3 reads CASRTGGVSNQPQHF. The CDR3 nucleotides are TGTGCCAGCAGAACAGGGGGCGTGAGCAATCAGCCCCAGCATTTT.

CDR3 residues: CASSPQDRVEDEQFF. DNA for the CDR3: TGTGCCAGCAGTCCTCAGGACAGGGTAGAGGATGAGCAGTTCTTC. The gene calls are TRBV28 and TRBJ2-1; 8 nucleotides align to TRBD1. CDR3 length equals 15 residues. The V segment lost 5 bases and the J segment 8 bases; nucleotides outside the gene matches: 11. Germline V gene sequence: CDR1 MDHEN, CDR2 SYDVKM. The full variable domain, with the rest looked up from reference TRBV28 and TRBJ2-1, is DVKVTQSSRYLVKRTGEKVFLECVQDMDHENMFWYRQDPGLGLRLIYFSYDVKMKEKGDIPEGYSVSREKKERFSLILESASTNQTSMYLCASSPQDRVEDEQFFGPGTRLTVL.

The chain links TRBV7-8 to TRBJ1-3; the match to TRBD1 covers 9 bases. Germline loops: CDR1 SGHVS, CDR2 FQNEAQ. This CDR3 has 14 amino acids. With 10 bases clipped from V and 2 bases from J, the junction kept 6 bases outside the gene matches. The CDR3 spells CATWGQGAGNTIYF. The CDR3 nucleotides read TGTGCCACATGGGGACAGGGAGCTGGAAACACCATATATTTT.

This clonotype appeared a few times. The rearrangement uses TRBV7-2 and TRBJ2-3; D is unclear. Germline V gene sequence: CDR1 SGHTA, CDR2 FQGNSA. Trimming removed 5 bases from V and 4 bases from J, with 13 bases in between. The CDR3 is 14 residues long. CDR3 in amino acids: CASSDEWAPDTQYF. The DNA of the CDR3 is TGTGCCAGCAGCGATGAGTGGGCCCCAGATACGCAGTATTTT.

This chain connects TRBV11-2 to TRBJ2-1, with 9 bases identical to TRBD2. The CDR3 loop spans 13 amino acids. V gave up 8 bases and J gave up 5 bases; unmatched junction bases: 4. The germline V gene encodes CDR1 SGHAT and CDR2 FQNNGV. The CDR3 spells CASGSSGDNEQFF. The CDR3 nucleotides read TGTGCCAGCGGATCTAGCGGGGACAATGAGCAGTTCTTC.

The chain employs TRBV15 and TRBJ1-1; D is unclear. V was pared by 4 bases and J by 0 bases, with 9 bases between. CDR3 length: 14 residues. Germline V lookup: CDR1 LNHNV, CDR2 YYDKDF (reference sequence). The CDR3: CATSTGHLNTEAFF. The CDR3 region has the DNA TGTGCCACCAGCACTGGTCACCTGAACACTGAAGCTTTCTTT.